This is a list of T cell receptor beta chains from one sample in a study of cytomegalovirus exposure and HLA in healthy donors. Produced via immunoSEQ multiplex PCR; TCRdb's table is partial and in-frame only. The sample has approximately 160,000 clones, around 80% seen once. The sample comprised PBMCs. The receptors stem from a man between 18 and 35 years old in good health and CMV-seronegative. CDR3s include the opening cysteine and the closing phenylalanine or tryptophan. Each record gives: CDR3 DNA, CDR3 protein, D gene, clone size, V gene, J gene. The D gene is left open where the match is weak. Clone size appears in some rows only: once, few, many, or a class for an expanded clone.

cdr3_nt: TGTGCCATCAGCGACCGGGACAGGGGAGCAAGCCCAGGGTCCTATAATTCACCCCTCCACTTT; cdr3_aa: CAISDRDRGASPGSYNSPLHF; d_call: TRBD1; clone_size: once; v_call: TRBV10-3; j_call: TRBJ1-6
cdr3_nt: TGTGCCAGCAGCTTAGTTAAGGGGTCCCACTACGAGCAGTACTTC; cdr3_aa: CASSLVKGSHYEQYF; d_call: .; clone_size: few; v_call: TRBV7-9; j_call: TRBJ2-7
cdr3_nt: TGTGCCAGCAGCGGCTCCGGACAGCTTAACAATGAGCAGTTCTTC; cdr3_aa: CASSGSGQLNNEQFF; d_call: .; clone_size: .; v_call: TRBV9; j_call: TRBJ2-1
cdr3_nt: TGTGCCAGCAGCTTCGGACAGGGGCCATACGAGCAGTACTTC; cdr3_aa: CASSFGQGPYEQYF; d_call: TRBD1; clone_size: .; v_call: TRBV27; j_call: TRBJ2-7
cdr3_nt: TGTGCCAGCGGGCAGGGGTTTAATAATTCACCCCTCCACTTT; cdr3_aa: CASGQGFNNSPLHF; d_call: .; clone_size: .; v_call: TRBV7-9; j_call: TRBJ1-6
cdr3_nt: TGTGCCAGCAGCATCGGGGAGACCCAGTACTTC; cdr3_aa: CASSIGETQYF; d_call: .; clone_size: .; v_call: TRBV11-3; j_call: TRBJ2-5
cdr3_nt: TGTGCCAGCAGTCTAGGACAGGGGAATGGAAACACCATATATTTT; cdr3_aa: CASSLGQGNGNTIYF; d_call: TRBD1; clone_size: once; v_call: TRBV7-3; j_call: TRBJ1-3
cdr3_nt: TGTGCCAGCAGCCTCCGACAGGGTGGGACAAACTATGGCTACACCTTC; cdr3_aa: CASSLRQGGTNYGYTF; d_call: TRBD1; clone_size: .; v_call: TRBV11-2; j_call: TRBJ1-2
cdr3_nt: TGTGCCAGCAGTGAACCAGACGAGGATGGACAGAACTACGAGCAGTACTTC; cdr3_aa: CASSEPDEDGQNYEQYF; d_call: .; clone_size: .; v_call: TRBV2; j_call: TRBJ2-7
cdr3_nt: TGTGCCAGCAGCTTAGCGTTCCGCAACGATAGGGGGCGCGCTGAAGAAGAGCAGTACTTC; cdr3_aa: CASSLAFRNDRGRAEEEQYF; d_call: TRBD1; clone_size: once; v_call: TRBV7-2; j_call: TRBJ2-7
cdr3_nt: TGTGCCAGCAGCGTAATCACAGGGTCCGAGCAGTACTTC; cdr3_aa: CASSVITGSEQYF; d_call: .; clone_size: .; v_call: TRBV9; j_call: TRBJ2-7
cdr3_nt: TGTGCCAGCAGCTTGGACTGGGACAGGAATTCACCCCTCCACTTT; cdr3_aa: CASSLDWDRNSPLHF; d_call: TRBD1; clone_size: .; v_call: TRBV5-5; j_call: TRBJ1-6
cdr3_nt: TGTGCCAGCAGTTTGGCCCAGGGAGGGGATACGCAGTATTTT; cdr3_aa: CASSLAQGGDTQYF; d_call: TRBD2; clone_size: .; v_call: TRBV28; j_call: TRBJ2-3
cdr3_nt: TGTGCCAGCAGCTTGTATAGGGGGCAATCTACAGATACGCAGTATTTT; cdr3_aa: CASSLYRGQSTDTQYF; d_call: TRBD1; clone_size: .; v_call: TRBV5-6; j_call: TRBJ2-3
cdr3_nt: TGTGCCAGCACCCCTTCGGCAGATACGCAGTATTTT; cdr3_aa: CASTPSADTQYF; d_call: .; clone_size: .; v_call: TRBV5-8; j_call: TRBJ2-3
cdr3_nt: TGTGCCAGCAGCGAGCCGGGACAGGGGGCAATTGAGCAGTTCTTC; cdr3_aa: CASSEPGQGAIEQFF; d_call: TRBD1; clone_size: .; v_call: TRBV7-9; j_call: TRBJ2-1
cdr3_nt: TGTGCCAGCACTCTGGACAGGGTGAACTATGGCTACACCTTC; cdr3_aa: CASTLDRVNYGYTF; d_call: TRBD1; clone_size: few; v_call: TRBV6-1; j_call: TRBJ1-2
cdr3_nt: TGTGCCAGCAGCTTAAATTCCGGACAGGCTGAAGCTTTCTTT; cdr3_aa: CASSLNSGQAEAFF; d_call: TRBD1; clone_size: .; v_call: TRBV7-3; j_call: TRBJ1-1
cdr3_nt: TGTGCCAGCAGTGACAGGGGATTCTCTGGAAACACCATATATTTT; cdr3_aa: CASSDRGFSGNTIYF; d_call: .; clone_size: .; v_call: TRBV2; j_call: TRBJ1-3
cdr3_nt: TGTGCCAGTAGTATAGTCTGGGGCCTTGAAGCTTTCTTT; cdr3_aa: CASSIVWGLEAFF; d_call: .; clone_size: .; v_call: TRBV19; j_call: TRBJ1-1
cdr3_nt: TGTGCCAGCAACCACTTCGGGGATAATTCACCCCTCCACTTT; cdr3_aa: CASNHFGDNSPLHF; d_call: .; clone_size: .; v_call: TRBV6-6; j_call: TRBJ1-6
cdr3_nt: TGTGCCAGCAGCTTCGGACACGGAGACTCTGGAAACACCATATATTTT; cdr3_aa: CASSFGHGDSGNTIYF; d_call: .; clone_size: once; v_call: TRBV7-9; j_call: TRBJ1-3
cdr3_nt: TGTGCCAGCAGCTTAGACGGGAATCAGCCCCAGCATTTT; cdr3_aa: CASSLDGNQPQHF; d_call: .; clone_size: .; v_call: TRBV7-9; j_call: TRBJ1-5
cdr3_nt: TGCGCCAGCAGCCAAGATCAATTCGGAAACACCATATATTTT; cdr3_aa: CASSQDQFGNTIYF; d_call: .; clone_size: few; v_call: TRBV4-1; j_call: TRBJ1-3
cdr3_nt: TGTGCCAGCAGCCTAAGGACAGGGTTAGGGAGCGAGCAGTACTTC; cdr3_aa: CASSLRTGLGSEQYF; d_call: TRBD1; clone_size: .; v_call: TRBV5-4; j_call: TRBJ2-7
cdr3_nt: TGTGCCAGCTCACGCAGACAGGGTTTGACAGATACGCAGTATTTT; cdr3_aa: CASSRRQGLTDTQYF; d_call: TRBD1; clone_size: .; v_call: TRBV18; j_call: TRBJ2-3
cdr3_nt: TGTGCCAGCAGCTTAGTATTCAGTGTGGGAGGGGGGAGCACAGATACGCAGTATTTT; cdr3_aa: CASSLVFSVGGGSTDTQYF; d_call: .; clone_size: .; v_call: TRBV11-2; j_call: TRBJ2-3
cdr3_nt: TGTGCCAGCAGCTTACGAAGGGGAGGTGAAGCTTTCTTT; cdr3_aa: CASSLRRGGEAFF; d_call: .; clone_size: .; v_call: TRBV11-3; j_call: TRBJ1-1
cdr3_nt: TGTGCCAGCAGTAAATCCCCCAGATCTGAAAAACTGTTTTTT; cdr3_aa: CASSKSPRSEKLFF; d_call: .; clone_size: .; v_call: TRBV27; j_call: TRBJ1-4
cdr3_nt: TGCGCCAGCAGCTTGGCCGAGGGGGACCCCAATGAGCAGTTCTTC; cdr3_aa: CASSLAEGDPNEQFF; d_call: .; clone_size: .; v_call: TRBV5-1; j_call: TRBJ2-1
cdr3_nt: TGTGCCAGCAAGAACCCAGGGGGCACGGAGCCCCAGCATTTT; cdr3_aa: CASKNPGGTEPQHF; d_call: TRBD1; clone_size: .; v_call: TRBV6-6; j_call: TRBJ1-5
cdr3_nt: TGTGCCAGCAGTTTCTACAGGGGGCCAGGTTACGAGCAGTACTTC; cdr3_aa: CASSFYRGPGYEQYF; d_call: TRBD1; clone_size: .; v_call: TRBV27; j_call: TRBJ2-7
cdr3_nt: TGCGCCAGCAGCCAAGAGGCGCAGGGGGCGAACACCGGGGAGCTGTTTTTT; cdr3_aa: CASSQEAQGANTGELFF; d_call: TRBD1; clone_size: .; v_call: TRBV4-1; j_call: TRBJ2-2
cdr3_nt: TGTGCCAGCTCGCGTCCTACAGGGTTTAAAGAGACCCAGTACTTC; cdr3_aa: CASSRPTGFKETQYF; d_call: .; clone_size: .; v_call: TRBV18; j_call: TRBJ2-5
cdr3_nt: TGTGCCAGCAGCTCCGCAGGGAACGGGAACTATGGCTACACCTTC; cdr3_aa: CASSSAGNGNYGYTF; d_call: .; clone_size: few; v_call: TRBV5-4; j_call: TRBJ1-2
cdr3_nt: TGTGCCAGCAGCCAGACTAGCGGGGGAGGCAATGAGCAGTTCTTC; cdr3_aa: CASSQTSGGGNEQFF; d_call: TRBD2; clone_size: .; v_call: TRBV14; j_call: TRBJ2-1
cdr3_nt: TGTGCCAGCAGCTCCAGTCTCGCGGGAGGCTTGAATGAGCAGTTCTTC; cdr3_aa: CASSSSLAGGLNEQFF; d_call: TRBD2; clone_size: .; v_call: TRBV14; j_call: TRBJ2-1
cdr3_nt: TGTGCCAGCAGCTTGACTAGCGGAGGCGGGGGCTACGAGCAGTACTTC; cdr3_aa: CASSLTSGGGGYEQYF; d_call: TRBD2; clone_size: once; v_call: TRBV11-2; j_call: TRBJ2-7
cdr3_nt: TGTGCCAGCAGCTTGGGTGGCAGCCAAGAGACCCAGTACTTC; cdr3_aa: CASSLGGSQETQYF; d_call: .; clone_size: .; v_call: TRBV5-8; j_call: TRBJ2-5
cdr3_nt: TGTGCCAGCGCCGACAGGGGATATACTGAAGCTTTCTTT; cdr3_aa: CASADRGYTEAFF; d_call: TRBD1; clone_size: .; v_call: TRBV5-4; j_call: TRBJ1-1
cdr3_nt: TGTGCCAGCAGTGAACATGAGGGGGCCGCTGCAACTAATGAAAAACTGTTTTTT; cdr3_aa: CASSEHEGAAATNEKLFF; d_call: TRBD1; clone_size: .; v_call: TRBV6-1; j_call: TRBJ1-4
cdr3_nt: TGTGCCAGCAGGACAGGGGGCGGGGTTGGCTACACCTTC; cdr3_aa: CASRTGGGVGYTF; d_call: TRBD1; clone_size: .; v_call: TRBV6-5; j_call: TRBJ1-2
cdr3_nt: TGTGCCAGCAGCAGGACTAGCGGGAACACAGATACGCAGTATTTT; cdr3_aa: CASSRTSGNTDTQYF; d_call: TRBD2; clone_size: .; v_call: TRBV11-2; j_call: TRBJ2-3
cdr3_nt: TGTGCCAGCAGCTTGGGAGGGACTAGCGGAATCTACGAGCAGTACTTC; cdr3_aa: CASSLGGTSGIYEQYF; d_call: TRBD2; clone_size: .; v_call: TRBV11-2; j_call: TRBJ2-7